This T cell receptor beta chain derives from a study of CD8 T cells in ankylosing spondylitis. This CDR3 has 14 amino acids. V was shortened by 0 bases and J by 7 bases, with 12 bases between the two germline ends. Germline V gene data show CDR1 as LGHNA and CDR2 as YSLEER. The sample holds many counts of this clonotype. Its antigen is not known. Study outcomes and limitations: A TCR beta motif made of 7 to 9 highly homologous variants seemed typical of ankylosing spondylitis blood. Those disease-linked clones were CD8+; they were also relatively rare in peripheral blood.

TCRdb redid the calling of the 5' RACE reads with MiXCR, one entry per CDR3 protein. The sample contains about 240,000 distinct CDR3 sequences, 8.6% of which appear only once. V is TRBV4-3 and J is TRBJ1-2; unclear D gene. This TCR came from a male donor with ankylosing spondylitis or in good health (not recorded which). The sequencing sample was made of blood, either unsorted or a sorted T cell fraction (not recorded which). DNA for the CDR3: TGCGCCAGCAGCCAAGACTGGGAGGGAATTGGCTACACCTTC. As protein: CASSQDWEGIGYTF.